Listed here are 4 T cell receptor beta chains from one sample, sequenced in a study of blood T cell repertoires in COVID-19 (dated by TCRdb to between 2020 and 2021). Library preparation used the immunoSEQ multiplex PCR assay. In its TCRdb copy, this immuneACCESS table keeps in-frame sequences only and misses some clones. Where compared with another copy, unresolved V genes explain less than half of these, and the others have no known cause. The sample table shows more than 150,000 clones, and around 81% are seen once. The ten largest clones capture about an eighth of the sample. The specimen sequenced was peripheral blood. The receptors stem from a man between 65 and 80 years old who had recovered from COVID-19.

The genes are TRBV27 and TRBJ1-2, with 7 bases matching TRBD1. Germline V lookup: CDR1 MNHEY, CDR2 SMNVEV (reference sequence). CDR3 size: 13 residues. V lost 5 bases and J lost 7; bases outside the gene matches: 7. The CDR3 nucleotides are TGTGCCAGCAGTATCGACAGGGTGGGTGGCTACACCTTC. This encodes CASSIDRVGGYTF.

The chain is built from TRBV27 and TRBJ2-1; D remains ambiguous. Germline CDR1 is MNHEY and CDR2 is SMNVEV (reference sequence). Between the trimmed V and J ends, which lost 6 bases and 2 bases, there was a span of 11 bases. The CDR3 has 14 residues. CDR3 loop: CASRGSSTYNEQFF. Here the CDR3 DNA reads TGTGCCAGCAGGGGCTCCTCGACCTACAATGAGCAGTTCTTC.

This clone was observed a few times. This chain uses TRBV5-5 with TRBJ1-5; D possibly corresponds to TRBD1 (6 bases). Looked up from germline, CDR1 is SGHKS and CDR2 is YYEKEE (reference sequence). V was trimmed by 1 base and J by 3 bases, leaving 11 bases between them. This CDR3 contains 15 residues. The CDR3 spells CASSLLAGANQPQHF. The CDR3 nucleotides read TGTGCCAGCAGCTTGCTGGCGGGGGCCAATCAGCCCCAGCATTTT.

The chain recombines TRBV6-1 with TRBJ2-1; D not resolved. The CDR3 covers 12 residues. Germline-derived CDR1 and CDR2 are MNHNS and SASEGT. Trimming left V 3 bases short and J 2 bases short, with 2 bases between. The CDR3 region is CASSDTYNEQFF. For the CDR3, the DNA is TGTGCCAGCAGTGATACCTACAATGAGCAGTTCTTC.